In this sample, the clone carrying this T cell receptor beta chain turned up many times. Trimming left V 4 bases short and J 10 bases short, with 11 bases between. In germline, CDR1 is MNHEY, CDR2 SVGAGI. CDR3 length equals 11 residues. These data are taken from a study of regulatory T cells in long-lasting Graves disease. On the study more broadly: Disease was considered persistent Graves' disease after over 5 years of antithyroid drugs (with positive TSH receptor antibodies).

Time point given: persistent/refractory GD, antithyroid drugs over 5 years with positive TRAb. From PBMCs, RNA was extracted and then used to make the TCR library. iRepertoire HTBI primers and Arm-PCR of CDR3 regions built TCR beta libraries. TCRdb analysed the multiplex PCR reads with MiXCR anew, one entry per CDR3 protein. This table holds hundreds of thousands of distinct CDR3 sequences, over 20% found once. The clonotype was recovered from a female donor with Graves disease. The material was peripheral blood mononuclear cells (PBMCs), obtained when the disease was refractory, from a patient treated with antithyroid drugs. This chain uses TRBV6-5 with TRBJ2-7; D not resolved. This chain's CDR3 is CASSSSSTQYF. CDR3 DNA sequence: TGTGCCAGCAGTTCCTCGTCAACCCAGTACTTC.